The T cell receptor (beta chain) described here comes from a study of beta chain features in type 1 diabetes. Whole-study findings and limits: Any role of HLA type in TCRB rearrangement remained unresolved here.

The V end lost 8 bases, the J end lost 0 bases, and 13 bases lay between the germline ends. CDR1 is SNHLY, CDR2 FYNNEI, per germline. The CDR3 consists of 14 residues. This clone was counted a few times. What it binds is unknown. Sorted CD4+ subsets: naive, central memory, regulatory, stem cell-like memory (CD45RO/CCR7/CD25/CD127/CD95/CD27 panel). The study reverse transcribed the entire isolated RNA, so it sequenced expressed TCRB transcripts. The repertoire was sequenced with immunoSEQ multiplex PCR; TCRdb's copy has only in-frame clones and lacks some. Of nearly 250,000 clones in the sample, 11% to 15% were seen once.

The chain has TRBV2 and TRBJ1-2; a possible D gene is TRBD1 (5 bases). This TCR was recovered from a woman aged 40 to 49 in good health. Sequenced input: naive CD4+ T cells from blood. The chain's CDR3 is CASFPGDANYGYTF. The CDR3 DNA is TGTGCCAGCTTCCCGGGGGACGCTAACTATGGCTACACCTTC.